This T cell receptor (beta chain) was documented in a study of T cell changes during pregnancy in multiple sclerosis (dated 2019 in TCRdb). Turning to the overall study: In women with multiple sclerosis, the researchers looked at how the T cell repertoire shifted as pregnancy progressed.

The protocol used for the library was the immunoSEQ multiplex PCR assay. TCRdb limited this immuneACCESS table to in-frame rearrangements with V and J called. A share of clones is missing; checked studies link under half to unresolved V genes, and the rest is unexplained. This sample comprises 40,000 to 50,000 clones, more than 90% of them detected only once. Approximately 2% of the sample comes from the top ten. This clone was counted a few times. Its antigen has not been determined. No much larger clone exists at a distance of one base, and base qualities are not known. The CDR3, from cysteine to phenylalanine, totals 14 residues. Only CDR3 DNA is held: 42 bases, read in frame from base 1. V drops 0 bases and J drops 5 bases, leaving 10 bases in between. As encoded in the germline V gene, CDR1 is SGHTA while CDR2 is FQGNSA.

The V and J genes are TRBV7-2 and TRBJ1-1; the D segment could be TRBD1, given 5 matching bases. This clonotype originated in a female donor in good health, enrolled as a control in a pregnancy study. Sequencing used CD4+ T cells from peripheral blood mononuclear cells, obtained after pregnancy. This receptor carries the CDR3 CASSLAGGGTEAFF. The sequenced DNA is TGTGCCAGCAGCTTAGCTGGTGGGGGGACTGAAGCTTTCTTT.